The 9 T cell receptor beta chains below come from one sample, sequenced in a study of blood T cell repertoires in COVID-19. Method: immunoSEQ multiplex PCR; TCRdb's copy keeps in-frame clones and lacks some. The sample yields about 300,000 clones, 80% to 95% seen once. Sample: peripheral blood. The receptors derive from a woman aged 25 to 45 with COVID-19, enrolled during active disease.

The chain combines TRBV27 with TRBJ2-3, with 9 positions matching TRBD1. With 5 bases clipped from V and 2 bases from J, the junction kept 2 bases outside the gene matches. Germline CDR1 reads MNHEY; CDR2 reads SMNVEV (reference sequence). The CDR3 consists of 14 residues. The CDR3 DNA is TGTGCCAGCAGTCGGGACAGGGTCACAGATACGCAGTATTTT. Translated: CASSRDRVTDTQYF.

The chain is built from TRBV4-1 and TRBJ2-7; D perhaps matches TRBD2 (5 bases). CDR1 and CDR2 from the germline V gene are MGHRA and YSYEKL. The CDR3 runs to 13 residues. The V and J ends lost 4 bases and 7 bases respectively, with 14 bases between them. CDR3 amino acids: CASSRLTDWEQYF. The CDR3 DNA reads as TGCGCCAGCAGCCGTCTCACGGACTGGGAGCAGTACTTC.

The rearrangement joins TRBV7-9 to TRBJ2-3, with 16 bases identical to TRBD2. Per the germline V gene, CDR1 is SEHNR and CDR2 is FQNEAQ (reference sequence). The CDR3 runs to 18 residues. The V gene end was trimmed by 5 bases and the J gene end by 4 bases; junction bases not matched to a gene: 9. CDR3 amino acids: CASSPGTSGRAVADTQYF. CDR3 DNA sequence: TGTGCCAGCAGCCCCGGGACTAGCGGGAGGGCCGTCGCAGATACGCAGTATTTT.

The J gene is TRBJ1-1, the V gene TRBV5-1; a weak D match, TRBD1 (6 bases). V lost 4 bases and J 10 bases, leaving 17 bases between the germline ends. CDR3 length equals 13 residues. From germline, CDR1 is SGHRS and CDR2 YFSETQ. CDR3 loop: CASSPGQTMPAFF. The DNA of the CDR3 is TGCGCCAGCAGCCCCGGACAGACAATGCCAGCTTTCTTT.

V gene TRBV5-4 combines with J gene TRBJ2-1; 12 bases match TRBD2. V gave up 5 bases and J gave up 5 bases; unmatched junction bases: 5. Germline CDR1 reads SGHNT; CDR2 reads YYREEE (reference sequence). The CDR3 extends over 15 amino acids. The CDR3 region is CASRKGLAGNNEQFF. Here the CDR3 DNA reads TGTGCCAGCAGAAAAGGACTAGCGGGAAACAATGAGCAGTTCTTC.

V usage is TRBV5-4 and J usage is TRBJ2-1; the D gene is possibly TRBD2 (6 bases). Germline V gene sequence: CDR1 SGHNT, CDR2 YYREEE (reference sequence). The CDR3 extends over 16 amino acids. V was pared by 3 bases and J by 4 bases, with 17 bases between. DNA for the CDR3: TGTGCCAGCAGCTCCCGGGGTGGCGGGGAATACAATGAGCAGTTCTTC. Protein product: CASSSRGGGEYNEQFF.

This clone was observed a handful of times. CDR3 protein: CATSSNRGGNTEAFF. In nucleotides, the CDR3 is TGTGCCACCAGCAGTAACAGGGGAGGGAACACTGAAGCTTTCTTT. This chain uses TRBV15 with TRBJ1-1; 7 bases align to TRBD1. V gave up 3 bases and J gave up 1 base; unmatched junction bases: 5. Germline V CDR1 and CDR2: LNHNV, YYDKDF (reference sequence). The CDR3 consists of 15 residues.

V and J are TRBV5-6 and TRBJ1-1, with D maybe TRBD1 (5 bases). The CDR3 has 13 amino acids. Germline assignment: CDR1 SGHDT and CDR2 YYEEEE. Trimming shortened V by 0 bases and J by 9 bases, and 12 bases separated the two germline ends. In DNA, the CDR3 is TGTGCCAGCAGCTTGGCTGACAGCTTTAAAGCTTTCTTT. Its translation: CASSLADSFKAFF.

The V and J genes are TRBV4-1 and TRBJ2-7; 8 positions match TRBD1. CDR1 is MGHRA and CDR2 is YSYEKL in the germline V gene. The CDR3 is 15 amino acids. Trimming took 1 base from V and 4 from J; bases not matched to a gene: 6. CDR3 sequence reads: CASSQAPGGVYEQYF. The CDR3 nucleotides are TGCGCCAGCAGCCAAGCACCAGGGGGCGTGTACGAGCAGTACTTC.